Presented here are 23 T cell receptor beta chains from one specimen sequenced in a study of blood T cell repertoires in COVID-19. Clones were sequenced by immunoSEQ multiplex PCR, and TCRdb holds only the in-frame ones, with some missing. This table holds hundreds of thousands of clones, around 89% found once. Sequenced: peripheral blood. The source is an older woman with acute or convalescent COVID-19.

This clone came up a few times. The CDR3 DNA reads as TGTGCCAGCAGCCCGTCCGGGGTGCCCGGGGAGCTGTTTTTT. Amino acid sequence: CASSPSGVPGELFF. The J gene is TRBJ2-2, the V gene TRBV9; a weak D match, TRBD2 (5 bases). The CDR3 is made up of 14 amino acids. Germline V CDR1 and CDR2: SGDLS, YYNGEE. V shed 4 bases and J shed 6 bases, with 13 bases lying between them. The full variable domain, completed using reference TRBV9 and TRBJ2-2, is DSGVTQTPKHLITATGQRVTLRCSPRSGDLSVYWYQQSLDQGLQFLIQYYNGEERAKGNILERFSAQQFPDLHSELNLSSLELGDSALYFCASSPSGVPGELFFGEGSRLTVL.

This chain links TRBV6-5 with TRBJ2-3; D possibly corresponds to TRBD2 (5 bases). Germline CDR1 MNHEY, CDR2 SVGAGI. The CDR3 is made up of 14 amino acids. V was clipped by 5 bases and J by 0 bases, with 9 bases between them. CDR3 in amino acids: CASSRGWSTDTQYF. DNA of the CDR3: TGTGCCAGCAGTCGAGGGTGGAGCACAGATACGCAGTATTTT.

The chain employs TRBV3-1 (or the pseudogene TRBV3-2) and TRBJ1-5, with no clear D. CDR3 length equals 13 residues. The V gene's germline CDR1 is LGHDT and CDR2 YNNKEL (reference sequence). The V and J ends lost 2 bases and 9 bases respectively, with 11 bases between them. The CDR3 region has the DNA TGTGCCAGCAGCCAAATGGACTCCTCGCCCCAGCATTTT. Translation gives CASSQMDSSPQHF.

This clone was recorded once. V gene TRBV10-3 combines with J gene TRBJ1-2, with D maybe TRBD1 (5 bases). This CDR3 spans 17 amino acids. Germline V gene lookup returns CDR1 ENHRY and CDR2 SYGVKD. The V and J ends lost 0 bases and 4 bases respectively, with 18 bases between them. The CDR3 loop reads CAISESRAAAGGYGYTF. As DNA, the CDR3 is TGTGCCATCAGTGAGTCTAGGGCGGCCGCCGGGGGCTATGGCTACACCTTC.

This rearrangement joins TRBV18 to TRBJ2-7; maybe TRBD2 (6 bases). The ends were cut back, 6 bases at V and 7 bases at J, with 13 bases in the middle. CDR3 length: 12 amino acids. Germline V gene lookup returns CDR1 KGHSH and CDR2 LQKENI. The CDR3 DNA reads TGTGCCAGCTCTCCGGGACTCCGGGAGCAGTACTTC. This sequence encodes CASSPGLREQYF.

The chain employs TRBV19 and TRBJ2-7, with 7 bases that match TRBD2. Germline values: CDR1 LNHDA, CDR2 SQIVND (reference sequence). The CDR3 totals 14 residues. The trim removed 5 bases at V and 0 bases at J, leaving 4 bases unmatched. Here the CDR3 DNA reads TGTGCCAGTAGTTGGGGGGGAGACTCCTACGAGCAGTACTTC. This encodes CASSWGGDSYEQYF.

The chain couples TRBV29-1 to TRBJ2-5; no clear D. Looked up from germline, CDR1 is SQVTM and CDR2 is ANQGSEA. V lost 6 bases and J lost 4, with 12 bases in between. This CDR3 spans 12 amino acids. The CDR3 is CSVRPPGETQYF. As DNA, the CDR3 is TGCAGCGTCCGCCCACCCGGAGAGACCCAGTACTTC.

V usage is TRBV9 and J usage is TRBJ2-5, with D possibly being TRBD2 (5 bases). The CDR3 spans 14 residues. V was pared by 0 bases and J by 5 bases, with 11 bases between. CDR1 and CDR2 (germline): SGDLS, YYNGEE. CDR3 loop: CASSVGVSEETQYF. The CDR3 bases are TGTGCCAGCAGCGTAGGGGTTAGCGAGGAGACCCAGTACTTC.

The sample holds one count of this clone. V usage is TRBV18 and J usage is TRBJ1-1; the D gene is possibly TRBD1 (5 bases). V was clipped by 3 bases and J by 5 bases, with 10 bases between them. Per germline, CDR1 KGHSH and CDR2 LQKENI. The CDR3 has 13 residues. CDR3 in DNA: TGTGCCAGCTCACCCCTCAGGGTTACTGAAGCTTTCTTT. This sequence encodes CASSPLRVTEAFF.

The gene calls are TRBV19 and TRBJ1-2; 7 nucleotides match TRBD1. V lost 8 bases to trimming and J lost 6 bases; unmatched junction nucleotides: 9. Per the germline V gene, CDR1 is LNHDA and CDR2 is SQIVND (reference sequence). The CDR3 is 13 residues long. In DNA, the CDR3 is TGTGCCAGTTCGCCGACAGGGACGAATGGCTACACCTTC. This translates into CASSPTGTNGYTF.

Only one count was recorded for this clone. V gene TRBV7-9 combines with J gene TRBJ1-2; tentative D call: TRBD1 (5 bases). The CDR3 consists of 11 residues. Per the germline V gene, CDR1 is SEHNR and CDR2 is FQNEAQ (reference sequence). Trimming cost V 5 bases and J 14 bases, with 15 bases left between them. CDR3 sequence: CASSDTGARTF. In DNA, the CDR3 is TGTGCCAGCAGCGATACAGGAGCAAGGACCTTC.

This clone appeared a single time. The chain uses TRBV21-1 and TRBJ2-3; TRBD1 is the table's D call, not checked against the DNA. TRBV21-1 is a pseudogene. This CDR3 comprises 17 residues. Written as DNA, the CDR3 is TGTGCCAGCAGCAATAGGGACAGAAAAAATTTGGCAGATACGCAGTATTTT. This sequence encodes CASSNRDRKNLADTQYF.

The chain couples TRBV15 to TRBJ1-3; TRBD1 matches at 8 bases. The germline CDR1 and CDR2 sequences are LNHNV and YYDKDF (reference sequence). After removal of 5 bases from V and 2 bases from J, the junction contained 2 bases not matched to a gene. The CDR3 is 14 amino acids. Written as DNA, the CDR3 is TGTGCCACCAGCGGACAGGGCCCTGGAAACACCATATATTTT. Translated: CATSGQGPGNTIYF.

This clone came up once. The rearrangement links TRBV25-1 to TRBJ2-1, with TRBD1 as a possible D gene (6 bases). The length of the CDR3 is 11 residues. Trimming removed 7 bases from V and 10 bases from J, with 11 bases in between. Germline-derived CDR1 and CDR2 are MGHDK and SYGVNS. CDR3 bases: TGTGCCAGCAACTCCGGGACAGAGCAGTTCTTC. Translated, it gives CASNSGTEQFF.

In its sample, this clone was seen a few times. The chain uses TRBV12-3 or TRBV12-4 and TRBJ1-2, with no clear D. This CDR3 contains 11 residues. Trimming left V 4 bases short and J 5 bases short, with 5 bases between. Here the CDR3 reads CASSSRYGYTF. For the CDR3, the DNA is TGTGCCAGCAGTTCGAGGTATGGCTACACCTTC.

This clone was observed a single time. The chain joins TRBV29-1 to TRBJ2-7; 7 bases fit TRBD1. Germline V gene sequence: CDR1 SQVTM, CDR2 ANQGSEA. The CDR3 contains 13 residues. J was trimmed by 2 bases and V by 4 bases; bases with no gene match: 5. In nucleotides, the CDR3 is TGCAGCGTTGCAACAGGGGTTACCTACGAGCAGTACTTC. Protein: CSVATGVTYEQYF.

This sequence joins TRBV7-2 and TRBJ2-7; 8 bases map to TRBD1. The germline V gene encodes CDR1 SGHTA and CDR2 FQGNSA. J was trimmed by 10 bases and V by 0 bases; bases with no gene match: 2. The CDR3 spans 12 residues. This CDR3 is CASSLADRAQYF. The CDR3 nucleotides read TGTGCCAGCAGCTTAGCGGACAGGGCCCAGTACTTC.

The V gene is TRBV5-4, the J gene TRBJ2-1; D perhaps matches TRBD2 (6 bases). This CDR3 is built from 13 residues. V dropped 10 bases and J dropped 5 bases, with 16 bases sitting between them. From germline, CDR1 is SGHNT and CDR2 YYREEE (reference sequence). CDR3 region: CAFGSGLNNEQFF. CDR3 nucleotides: TGTGCCTTCGGGAGCGGTCTGAACAATGAGCAGTTCTTC. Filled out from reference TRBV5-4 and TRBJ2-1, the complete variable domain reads ETGVTQSPTHLIKTRGQQVTLRCSSQSGHNTVSWYQQALGQGPQFIFQYYREEENGRGNFPPRFSGLQFPNYSSELNVNALELDDSALYLCAFGSGLNNEQFFGPGTRLTVL.

The CDR3, as DNA: TGTGCCAGCAGTCCCCGCACAGGGACCGATTCACCCCTCCACTTT. It translates to CASSPRTGTDSPLHF. The chain recombines TRBV6-2 or TRBV6-3 with TRBJ1-6; D may be TRBD1 (6 bases). The CDR3 spans 15 residues. Germline lookup yields CDR1 MNHEY and CDR2 SVGEGT. Deletions cut 5 bases from V and 8 bases from J, with 16 bases between.

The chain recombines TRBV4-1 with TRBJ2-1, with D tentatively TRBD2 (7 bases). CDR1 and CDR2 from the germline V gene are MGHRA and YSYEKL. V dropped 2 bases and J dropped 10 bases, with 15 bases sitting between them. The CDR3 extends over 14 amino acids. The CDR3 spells CASSQRGGAEEQFF. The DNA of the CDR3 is TGCGCCAGCAGCCAACGAGGGGGGGCCGAGGAGCAGTTCTTC.

CDR3 bases: TGTGCCAGCAGTTATTACGCGGGACATCTCGGGACTAGCGGGAGAAGATACAATGAGCAGTTCTTC. Protein product: CASSYYAGHLGTSGRRYNEQFF. The V call is TRBV28, the J call TRBJ2-1, with 14 positions matching TRBD2. V lost 4 bases, J lost 4 bases, and 21 bases stayed unmatched. The length of the CDR3 is 22 residues. Looked up from germline, CDR1 is MDHEN and CDR2 is SYDVKM. Combining the CDR3 with reference TRBV28 and TRBJ2-1 gives the whole variable domain DVKVTQSSRYLVKRTGEKVFLECVQDMDHENMFWYRQDPGLGLRLIYFSYDVKMKEKGDIPEGYSVSREKKERFSLILESASTNQTSMYLCASSYYAGHLGTSGRRYNEQFFGPGTRLTVL.

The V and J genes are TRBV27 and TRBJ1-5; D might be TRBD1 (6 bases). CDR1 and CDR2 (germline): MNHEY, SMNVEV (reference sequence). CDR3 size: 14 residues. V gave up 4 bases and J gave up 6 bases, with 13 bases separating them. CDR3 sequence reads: CASSSYRDPQPQHF. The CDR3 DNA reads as TGTGCCAGCAGTTCCTACAGGGATCCTCAGCCCCAGCATTTT.

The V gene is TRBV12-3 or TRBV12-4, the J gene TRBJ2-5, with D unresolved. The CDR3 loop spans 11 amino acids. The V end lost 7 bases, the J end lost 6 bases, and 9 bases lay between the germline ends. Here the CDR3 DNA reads TGTGCCAGCACCCGAGATCAGACCCAGTACTTC. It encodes CASTRDQTQYF.